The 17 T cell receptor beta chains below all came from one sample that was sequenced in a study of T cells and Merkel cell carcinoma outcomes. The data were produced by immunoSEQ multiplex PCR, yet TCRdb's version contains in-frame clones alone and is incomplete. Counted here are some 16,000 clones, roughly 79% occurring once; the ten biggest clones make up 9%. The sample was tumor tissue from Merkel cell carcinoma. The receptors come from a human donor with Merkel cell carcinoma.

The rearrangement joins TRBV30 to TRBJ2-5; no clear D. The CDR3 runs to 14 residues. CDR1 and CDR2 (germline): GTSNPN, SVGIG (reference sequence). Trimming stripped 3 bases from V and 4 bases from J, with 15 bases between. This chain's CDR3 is CAWRAPGRPETQYF. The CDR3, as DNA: TGTGCCTGGAGAGCCCCCGGACGGCCAGAGACCCAGTACTTC. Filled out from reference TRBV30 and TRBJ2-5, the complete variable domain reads SQTIHQWPATLVQPVGSPLSLECTVEGTSNPNLYWYRQAAGRGLQLLFYSVGIGQISSEVPQNLSASRPQDRQFILSSKKLLLSDSGFYLCAWRAPGRPETQYFGPGTRLLVL.

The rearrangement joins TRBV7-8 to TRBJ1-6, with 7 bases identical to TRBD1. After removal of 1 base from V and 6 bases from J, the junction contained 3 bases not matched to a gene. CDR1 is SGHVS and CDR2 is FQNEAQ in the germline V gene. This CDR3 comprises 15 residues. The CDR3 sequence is CASSLDAGGNSPLHF. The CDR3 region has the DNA TGTGCCAGCAGCTTAGACGCAGGGGGTAATTCACCCCTCCACTTT.

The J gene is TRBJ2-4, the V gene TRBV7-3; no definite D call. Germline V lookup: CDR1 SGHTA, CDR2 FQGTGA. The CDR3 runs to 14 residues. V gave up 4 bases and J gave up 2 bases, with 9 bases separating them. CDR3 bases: TGTGCCAGCAGCTCCGGAGTGACCAAAAACATTCAGTACTTC. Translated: CASSSGVTKNIQYF.

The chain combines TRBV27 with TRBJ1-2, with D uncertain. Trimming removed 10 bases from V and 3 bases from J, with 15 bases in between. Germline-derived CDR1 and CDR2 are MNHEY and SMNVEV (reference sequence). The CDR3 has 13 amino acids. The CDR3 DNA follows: TGTGCCACAGCTTCCCGGGTTGACTATGGCTACACCTTC. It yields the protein CATASRVDYGYTF.

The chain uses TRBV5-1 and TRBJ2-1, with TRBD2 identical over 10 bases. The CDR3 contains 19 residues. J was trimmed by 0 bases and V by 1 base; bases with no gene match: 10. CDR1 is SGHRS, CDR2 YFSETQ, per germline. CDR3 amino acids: CASSLPYLAGANSYNEQFF. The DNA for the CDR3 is TGCGCCAGCAGCTTGCCCTACCTAGCGGGGGCGAACTCCTACAATGAGCAGTTCTTC.

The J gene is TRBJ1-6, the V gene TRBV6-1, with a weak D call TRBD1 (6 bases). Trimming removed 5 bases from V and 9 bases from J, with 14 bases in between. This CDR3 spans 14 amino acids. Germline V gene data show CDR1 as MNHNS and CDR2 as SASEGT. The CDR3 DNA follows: TGTGCCAGCAGTCAACGGGACAAGGGTTCACCCCTCCACTTT. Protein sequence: CASSQRDKGSPLHF.

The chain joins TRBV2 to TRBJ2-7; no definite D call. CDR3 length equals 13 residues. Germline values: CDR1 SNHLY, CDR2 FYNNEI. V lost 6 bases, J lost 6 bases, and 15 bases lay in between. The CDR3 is CASRTVPGAEQYF. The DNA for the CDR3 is TGTGCCAGCAGAACCGTCCCCGGAGCCGAGCAGTACTTC.

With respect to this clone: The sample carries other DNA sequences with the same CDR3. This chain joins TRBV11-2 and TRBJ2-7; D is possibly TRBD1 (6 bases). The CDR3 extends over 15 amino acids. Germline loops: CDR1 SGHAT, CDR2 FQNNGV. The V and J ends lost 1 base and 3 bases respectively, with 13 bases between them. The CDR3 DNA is TGTGCCAGCAGCTTAGGGGGGCCGGTAGACTACGAGCAGTACTTC. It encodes CASSLGGPVDYEQYF.

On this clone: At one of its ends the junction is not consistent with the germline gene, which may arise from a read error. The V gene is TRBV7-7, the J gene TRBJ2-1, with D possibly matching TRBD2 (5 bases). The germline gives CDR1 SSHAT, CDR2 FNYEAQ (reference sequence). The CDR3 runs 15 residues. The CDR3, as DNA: TGTGCTAGCAGCTTAGCGATGTCGACTTACAATGAGCAGTTCTTC. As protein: CASSLAMSTYNEQFF.

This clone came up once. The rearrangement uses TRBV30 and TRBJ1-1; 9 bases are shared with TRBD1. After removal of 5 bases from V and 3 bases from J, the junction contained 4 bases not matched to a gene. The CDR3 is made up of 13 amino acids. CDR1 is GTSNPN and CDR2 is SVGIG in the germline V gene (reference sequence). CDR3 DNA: TGTGCCTGGGCGACAGGGGGGGACACTGAAGCTTTCTTT. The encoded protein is CAWATGGDTEAFF.

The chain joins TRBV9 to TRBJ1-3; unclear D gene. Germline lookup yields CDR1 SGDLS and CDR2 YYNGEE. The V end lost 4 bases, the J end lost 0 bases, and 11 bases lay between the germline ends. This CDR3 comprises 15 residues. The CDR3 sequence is CASSPRTDSGNTIYF. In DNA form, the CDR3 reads TGTGCCAGCAGCCCCCGGACGGACTCTGGAAACACCATATATTTT.

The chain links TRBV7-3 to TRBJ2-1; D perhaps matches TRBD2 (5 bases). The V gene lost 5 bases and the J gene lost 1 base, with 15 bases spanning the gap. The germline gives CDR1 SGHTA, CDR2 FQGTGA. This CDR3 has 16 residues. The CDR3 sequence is CASSPRAGVSYNEQFF. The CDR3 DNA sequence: TGTGCCAGCAGCCCCCGGGCGGGTGTGTCCTACAATGAGCAGTTCTTC.

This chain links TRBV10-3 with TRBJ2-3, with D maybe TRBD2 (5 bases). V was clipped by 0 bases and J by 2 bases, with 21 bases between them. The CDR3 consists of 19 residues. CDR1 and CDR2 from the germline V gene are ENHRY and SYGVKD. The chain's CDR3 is CAISESIRISGHPTDTQYF. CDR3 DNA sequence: TGTGCCATCAGTGAGTCGATACGAATAAGCGGCCACCCCACAGATACGCAGTATTTT.

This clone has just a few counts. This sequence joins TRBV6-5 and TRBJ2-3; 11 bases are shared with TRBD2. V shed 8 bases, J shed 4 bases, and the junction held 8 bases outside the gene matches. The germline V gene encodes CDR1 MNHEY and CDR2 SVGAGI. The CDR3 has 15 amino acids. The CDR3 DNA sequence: TGTGCCAGCGCCCGAATAGCGGGGGGGGCAGATACGCAGTATTTT. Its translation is CASARIAGGADTQYF.

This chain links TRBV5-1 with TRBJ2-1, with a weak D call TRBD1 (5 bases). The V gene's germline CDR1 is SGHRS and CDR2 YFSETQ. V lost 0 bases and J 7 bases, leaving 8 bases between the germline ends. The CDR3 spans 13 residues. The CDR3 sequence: CASSLGPGNEQFF. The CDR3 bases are TGCGCCAGCAGCTTGGGACCAGGGAATGAGCAGTTCTTC.

CDR3 in amino acids: CASSPRTGRFYEQYF. The CDR3 DNA reads TGTGCCAGCAGCCCCCGGACAGGGAGGTTCTACGAGCAGTACTTC. V is TRBV11-2 and J is TRBJ2-7, with 8 bases fitting TRBD1. Germline CDR1 is SGHAT and CDR2 is FQNNGV. The trim removed 5 bases at V and 3 bases at J, leaving 9 bases unmatched. CDR3 length: 15 amino acids.

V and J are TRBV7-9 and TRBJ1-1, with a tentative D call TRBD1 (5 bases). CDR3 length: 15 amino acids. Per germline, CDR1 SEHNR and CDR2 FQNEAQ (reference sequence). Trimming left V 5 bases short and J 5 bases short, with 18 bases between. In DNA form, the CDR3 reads TGTGCCAGCAGCCTAAACCAGGGATTCACGACTGAAGCTTTCTTT. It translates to CASSLNQGFTTEAFF.